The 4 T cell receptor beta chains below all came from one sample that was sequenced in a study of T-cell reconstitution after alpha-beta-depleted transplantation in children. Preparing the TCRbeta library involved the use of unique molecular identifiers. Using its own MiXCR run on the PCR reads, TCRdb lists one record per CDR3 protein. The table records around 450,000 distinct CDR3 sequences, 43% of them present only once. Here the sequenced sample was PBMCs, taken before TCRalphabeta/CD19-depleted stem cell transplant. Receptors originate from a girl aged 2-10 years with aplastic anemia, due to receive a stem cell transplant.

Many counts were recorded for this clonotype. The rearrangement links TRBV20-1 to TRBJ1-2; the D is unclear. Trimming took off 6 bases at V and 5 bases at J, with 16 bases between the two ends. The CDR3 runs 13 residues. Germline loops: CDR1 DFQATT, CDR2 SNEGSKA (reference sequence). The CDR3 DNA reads TGCAGTGCCTCAGGACGCCCCGAGTATGGCTACACCTTC. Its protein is CSASGRPEYGYTF.

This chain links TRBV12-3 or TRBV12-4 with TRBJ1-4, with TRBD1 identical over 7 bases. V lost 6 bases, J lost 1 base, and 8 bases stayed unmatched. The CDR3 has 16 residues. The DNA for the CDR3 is TGTGCCAGCAGCTTGACAGGGATGGAAACTAATGAAAAACTGTTTTTT. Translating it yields CASSLTGMETNEKLFF.

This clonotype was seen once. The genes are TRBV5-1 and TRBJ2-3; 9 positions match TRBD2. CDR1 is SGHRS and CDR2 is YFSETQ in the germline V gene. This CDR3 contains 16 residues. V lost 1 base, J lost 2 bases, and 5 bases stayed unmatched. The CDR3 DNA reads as TGCGCCAGCAGCTTGACGACTAGCGGAATCACAGATACGCAGTATTTT. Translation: CASSLTTSGITDTQYF.

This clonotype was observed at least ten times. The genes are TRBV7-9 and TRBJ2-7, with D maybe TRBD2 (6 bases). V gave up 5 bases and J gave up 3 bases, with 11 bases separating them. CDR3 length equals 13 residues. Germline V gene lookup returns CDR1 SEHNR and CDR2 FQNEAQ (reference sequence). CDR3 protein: CASSPGLYYEQYF. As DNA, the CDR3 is TGTGCCAGCAGCCCGGGACTTTACTACGAGCAGTACTTC.